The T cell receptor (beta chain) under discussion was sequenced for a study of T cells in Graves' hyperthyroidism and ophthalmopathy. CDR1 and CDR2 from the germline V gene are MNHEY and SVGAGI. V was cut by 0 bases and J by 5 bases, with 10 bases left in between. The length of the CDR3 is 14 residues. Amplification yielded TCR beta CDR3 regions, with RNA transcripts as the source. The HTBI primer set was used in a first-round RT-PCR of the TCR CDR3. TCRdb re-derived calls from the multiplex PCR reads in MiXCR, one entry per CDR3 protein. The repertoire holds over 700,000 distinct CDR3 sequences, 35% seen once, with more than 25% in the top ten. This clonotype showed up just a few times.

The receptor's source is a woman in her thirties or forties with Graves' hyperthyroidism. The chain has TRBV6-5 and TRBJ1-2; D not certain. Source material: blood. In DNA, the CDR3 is TGTGCCAGCAGTTACTCGAAGGGTTTTTATGGCTACACCTTC. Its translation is CASSYSKGFYGYTF.